What follows describes a single TCR beta chain. Antigen specificity is unknown. The length of the CDR3 is 10 residues. Trimming pared 7 bases from V and 1 base from J, leaving 4 bases between. Germline V CDR1 and CDR2: SQVTM, ANQGSEA. This sample is drawn from a study of cytomegalovirus exposure and HLA in healthy donors. The study, taken as a whole, reports: A later analysis revealed that TCR association rates differed between HLA loci, peaking at DRB1 and bottoming out at HLA-C. In vitro confirmation showed three CMV-associated chains to be CMV antigen specific. HLA alleles showed associations with some 17,000 TCR beta sequences in a later analysis, at a 0.05 false discovery rate. Sequencing depth roughly uniform across donors was assumed in presence/absence analyses.

The PCR was carried out with 60 Vbeta primers and 13 Jbeta primers. Method: immunoSEQ multiplex PCR; TCRdb's copy keeps in-frame clones and lacks some. The sample holds roughly 88,000 clones, approximately 76% seen once. This TCR came from a man aged 30 to 45 in good health and CMV-seropositive. The chain joins TRBV29-1 to TRBJ1-1; no clear D gene. The specimen sequenced was PBMCs. CDR3 bases: TGCAGCGCCAAGAACACTGAAGCTTTCTTT. Its translation is CSAKNTEAFF.